This T cell receptor beta chain was recorded in a study of T cells in Graves' hyperthyroidism and ophthalmopathy. V was clipped by 2 bases and J by 8 bases, with 12 bases between them. CDR3 length: 14 amino acids. Germline V lookup: CDR1 MDHEN, CDR2 SYDVKM. There were TCR beta CDR3 regions amplified from RNA transcripts. First-round RT-PCR of the TCR CDR3 relied on the HTBI primer set. From the multiplex PCR reads, TCRdb called clonotypes with MiXCR, one entry per CDR3 protein. The sample includes around 400,000 distinct CDR3 sequences, roughly 13% of them seen just once. This clonotype was seen at least ten times.

The chain uses TRBV28 and TRBJ1-4; D possibly corresponds to TRBD1 (6 bases). This sequence originates from a young woman with Graves' hyperthyroidism. Sequences were obtained from blood. This CDR3 is CASSLGYRAEKLFF. In DNA form, the CDR3 reads TGTGCCAGCAGTTTAGGCTACAGGGCCGAAAAACTGTTTTTT.